Presented here are 5 T cell receptor beta chains from one specimen sequenced in a study of cytomegalovirus exposure and HLA in healthy donors. 13 Jbeta primers and 60 Vbeta primers were used for the PCR. The table came from immunoSEQ multiplex PCR; TCRdb's copy has only in-frame clones and leaves some out. The table has around 67,000 clones, around 67% seen once. The specimen sequenced was PBMCs. All receptors come from a woman aged 25 to 39 in good health and CMV-seronegative.

This chain connects TRBV28 to TRBJ2-7, with 8 bases identical to TRBD1. The CDR3 loop spans 15 amino acids. Trimming at V came to 2 bases and at J to 3 bases, leaving 6 bases not matched to a gene. Germline values: CDR1 MDHEN, CDR2 SYDVKM. Here the CDR3 DNA reads TGTGCCAGCAGTTTAGGACCGGGACAGGTCTACGAGCAGTACTTC. Protein sequence: CASSLGPGQVYEQYF.

The CDR3 DNA follows: TGTGCCAGCACCTCGGGTAACTATGGCTACACCTTC. Translated: CASTSGNYGYTF. This sequence joins TRBV28 and TRBJ1-2; D ambiguous. Deletions cut 7 bases from V and 1 base from J, with 7 bases between. CDR1 is MDHEN, CDR2 SYDVKM, per germline. The CDR3 length is 12 residues.

V usage is TRBV6-5 and J usage is TRBJ1-4; tentatively, D is TRBD1 (6 bases). The germline V gene encodes CDR1 MNHEY and CDR2 SVGAGI. With 5 bases removed from V and 8 bases from J, the gap between germline ends came to 15 bases. The CDR3 runs 14 residues. The CDR3: CASSATRTGEKLFF. The DNA of the CDR3 is TGTGCCAGCAGTGCGACACGCACAGGGGAAAAACTGTTTTTT.

J is TRBJ1-2 and V is TRBV2; D unresolved. Germline CDR1 SNHLY, CDR2 FYNNEI. The CDR3 totals 14 residues. The V end was cut by 2 bases, the J end by 1 base, with 8 bases between. The CDR3 loop is CASSEQANNYGYTF. DNA for the CDR3: TGTGCCAGCAGTGAACAGGCAAATAACTATGGCTACACCTTC. The full variable domain, completed using reference TRBV2 and TRBJ1-2, is EPEVTQTPSHQVTQMGQEVILRCVPISNHLYFYWYRQILGQKVEFLVSFYNNEISEKSEIFDDQFSVERPDGSNFTLKIRSTKLEDSAMYFCASSEQANNYGYTFGSGTRLTVV.

This clone was picked up many times. The chain recombines TRBV4-3 with TRBJ2-7; 9 nucleotides align to TRBD2. The CDR3 is 16 residues long. CDR1 and CDR2 from the germline V gene are LGHNA and YSLEER. Trimming at V came to 0 bases and at J to 4 bases, leaving 7 bases not matched to a gene. CDR3 nucleotides: TGCGCCAGCAGCCAAGATTTCCTAGCGGGACTTTACGAGCAGTACTTC. This codes for CASSQDFLAGLYEQYF.